The entry that follows covers one T cell receptor (beta chain) sequence. Its specificity is not known. The primer mix had 60 Vbeta and 13 Jbeta primers. The data were produced by immunoSEQ multiplex PCR, yet TCRdb's version contains in-frame clones alone and is incomplete. The sample includes over 85,000 clones, about 80% seen only once; the top ten take 2%. The entry originates in a study of cytomegalovirus exposure and HLA in healthy donors. The study's findings and limits: A previous analysis found most TCR beta V segments productive roughly 87% or roughly 30% of the time.

V was shortened by 2 bases and J by 5 bases, with 19 bases between the two germline ends. The CDR3 consists of 16 residues. CDR1 is WNHNN, CDR2 SYGVQD, per germline (reference sequence). The chain combines TRBV10-1 with TRBJ2-7; D is perhaps TRBD1 (6 bases). Sequences were obtained from PBMCs. This receptor was identified in a man in his forties in good health and CMV-seronegative. The CDR3 sequence is CASSEEGQEDEDEQYF. CDR3 nucleotide sequence: TGCGCCAGCAGTGAGGAGGGACAAGAGGACGAGGACGAGCAGTACTTC.